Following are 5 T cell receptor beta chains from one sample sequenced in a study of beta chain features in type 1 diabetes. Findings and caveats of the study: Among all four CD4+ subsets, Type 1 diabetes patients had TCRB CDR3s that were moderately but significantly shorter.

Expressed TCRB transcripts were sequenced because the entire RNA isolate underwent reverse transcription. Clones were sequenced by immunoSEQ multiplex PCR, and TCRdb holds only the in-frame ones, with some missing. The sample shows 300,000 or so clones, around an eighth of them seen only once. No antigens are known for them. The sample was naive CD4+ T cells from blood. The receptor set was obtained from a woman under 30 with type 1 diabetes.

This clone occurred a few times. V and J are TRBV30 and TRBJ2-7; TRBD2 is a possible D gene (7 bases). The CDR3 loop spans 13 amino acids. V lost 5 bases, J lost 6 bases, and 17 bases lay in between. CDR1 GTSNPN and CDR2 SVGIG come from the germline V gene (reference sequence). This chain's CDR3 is CAWSGGAPGEQYV. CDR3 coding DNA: TGTGCCTGGTCTGGGGGGGCCCCGGGCGAGCAGTACGTC.

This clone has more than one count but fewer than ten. The CDR3 coding sequence is TGTGCCAGCAGCTTAGGACAAATCATGAACACTGAAGCTTTCTTT. Protein sequence: CASSLGQIMNTEAFF. The chain uses TRBV7-2 and TRBJ1-1; D call uncertain. Germline-derived CDR1 and CDR2 are SGHTA and FQGNSA. V lost 1 base to trimming and J lost 0 bases, with 9 bases between them. The CDR3 totals 15 residues.

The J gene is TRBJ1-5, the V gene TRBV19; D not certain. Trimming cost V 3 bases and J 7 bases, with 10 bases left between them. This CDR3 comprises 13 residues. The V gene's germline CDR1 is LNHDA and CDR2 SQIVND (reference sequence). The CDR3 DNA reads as TGTGCCAGTAGTATTCGGGGAGAACAGCCCCAGCATTTT. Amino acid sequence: CASSIRGEQPQHF.

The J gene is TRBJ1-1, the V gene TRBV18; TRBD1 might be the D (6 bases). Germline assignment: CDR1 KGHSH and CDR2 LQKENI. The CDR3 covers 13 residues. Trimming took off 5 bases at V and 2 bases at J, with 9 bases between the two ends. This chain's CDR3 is CASSTGFNTEAFF. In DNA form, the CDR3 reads TGTGCCAGCTCAACAGGGTTTAACACTGAAGCTTTCTTT.

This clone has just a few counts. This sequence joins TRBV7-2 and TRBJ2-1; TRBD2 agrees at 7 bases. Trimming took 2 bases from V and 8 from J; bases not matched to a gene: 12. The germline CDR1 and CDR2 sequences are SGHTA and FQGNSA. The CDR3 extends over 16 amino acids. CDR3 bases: TGTGCCAGCAGCTTAATCCGGACTAGTTATAGTTATGAGCAGTTCTTC. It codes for CASSLIRTSYSYEQFF.